The 27 T cell receptor beta chains in this list originate from one sample, sequenced in a study of blood T cell repertoires in COVID-19. This table comes from immunoSEQ multiplex PCR, and its TCRdb copy is limited to in-frame clones, with some not included. The profile covers 150,000 to 200,000 clones, with more than 65% appearing a single time and 9.5% to 13% taken by the ten largest. The sample comprised peripheral blood. Receptors were obtained from a man aged 70-80 years with active or convalescent COVID-19.

The rearrangement uses TRBV9 and TRBJ2-1; the match to TRBD2 covers 10 bases. Losses at the gene ends were 1 base for V and 6 bases for J; bases not matched to a gene: 10. The germline CDR1 and CDR2 sequences are SGDLS and YYNGEE. The CDR3 totals 17 residues. CDR3 sequence reads: CASSVTPNSGRTNEQFF. The CDR3 coding sequence is TGTGCCAGCAGCGTAACCCCGAATAGCGGGAGGACCAATGAGCAGTTCTTC.

V and J are TRBV20-1 and TRBJ2-1; 13 bases map to TRBD2. The CDR3 is 15 residues long. Per the germline V gene, CDR1 is DFQATT and CDR2 is SNEGSKA (reference sequence). The J segment lost 5 bases and the V segment lost 3 bases, leaving 4 bases of the junction unmatched. The CDR3 region is CSASPTSGRDNEQFF. DNA of the CDR3: TGCAGTGCTAGTCCTACTAGCGGGAGGGACAATGAGCAGTTCTTC.

This clone has a single count. The chain uses TRBV7-2 and TRBJ1-1; no firm D call. Trimming shortened V by 2 bases and J by 3 bases, and 19 bases separated the two germline ends. This CDR3 is built from 17 residues. Germline CDR1 is SGHTA and CDR2 is FQGNSA. Here the CDR3 reads CASSLSPSSWRYTEAFF. The DNA for the CDR3 is TGTGCCAGCAGCTTAAGCCCCTCTTCCTGGCGGTACACTGAAGCTTTCTTT.

CDR3 amino acids: CATRGSGLSSYNEQFF. The CDR3 DNA sequence: TGTGCCACCAGGGGTAGCGGGCTGAGCTCCTACAATGAGCAGTTCTTC. The V gene is TRBV15, the J gene TRBJ2-1, with 7 bases that match TRBD2. The CDR3 spans 16 residues. J gave up 0 bases and V 6 bases, and 8 bases lay outside the gene matches. The germline gives CDR1 LNHNV, CDR2 YYDKDF (reference sequence). Looking up the rest from reference TRBV15 and TRBJ2-1 gives the full variable domain: DAMVIQNPRYQVTQFGKPVTLSCSQTLNHNVMYWYQQKSSQAPKLLFHYYDKDFNNEADTPDNFQSRRPNTSFCFLDIRSPGLGDTAMYLCATRGSGLSSYNEQFFGPGTRLTVL.

This clone has only a few counts. The chain links TRBV6-6 to TRBJ1-1; no definite D call. With 0 bases removed from V and 6 bases from J, the gap between germline ends came to 8 bases. Germline CDR1 MNHNY, CDR2 SVGAGI (reference sequence). The CDR3 covers 13 residues. CDR3: CASSYSEGSEAFF. The CDR3 DNA is TGTGCCAGCAGTTACTCTGAGGGCTCTGAAGCTTTCTTT.

The chain uses TRBV10-3 and TRBJ1-2; no reliable D call. V was pared by 0 bases and J by 3 bases, with 5 bases between. CDR1 and CDR2 (germline): ENHRY, SYGVKD. The CDR3 totals 13 residues. In DNA form, the CDR3 reads TGTGCCATCAGTGAGTCGGGCCACTATGGCTACACCTTC. Protein product: CAISESGHYGYTF.

V is TRBV7-9 and J is TRBJ1-1; TRBD1 matches at 7 bases. V lost 3 bases, J lost 7 bases, and 5 bases stayed unmatched. The CDR3 covers 13 residues. Per germline, CDR1 SEHNR and CDR2 FQNEAQ (reference sequence). The CDR3 sequence: CASSFRTGYEAFF. The CDR3 bases are TGTGCCAGCAGCTTCAGGACAGGTTATGAAGCTTTCTTT.

The rearrangement uses TRBV14 and TRBJ1-4; D perhaps matches TRBD1 (5 bases). Trimming left V 4 bases short and J 7 bases short, with 13 bases between. The CDR3 is 14 residues long. From germline, CDR1 is SGHDN and CDR2 FVKESK. The CDR3: CASSLGSQGEKLFF. The CDR3 region has the DNA TGTGCCAGCAGCCTGGGCTCCCAGGGTGAAAAACTGTTTTTT.

This chain links TRBV5-1 with TRBJ2-7; TRBD1 matches at 9 bases. The CDR3 extends over 14 amino acids. Losses at the gene ends were 3 bases for V and 2 bases for J; bases not matched to a gene: 3. The V gene's germline CDR1 is SGHRS and CDR2 YFSETQ. CDR3 residues: CASSSRDRAYEQYF. The CDR3 DNA sequence: TGCGCCAGCAGCTCCCGGGACAGGGCCTACGAGCAGTACTTC.

This clone was seen only a few times. V and J are TRBV29-1 and TRBJ2-7; D is perhaps TRBD1 (5 bases). Germline V gives CDR1 SQVTM, CDR2 ANQGSEA. The CDR3 length is 12 residues. The ends were cut back, 5 bases at V and 1 base at J, with 9 bases in the middle. CDR3 in amino acids: CSVQGGSYEQYF. CDR3 bases: TGCAGCGTTCAGGGTGGTTCCTACGAGCAGTACTTC.

The rearrangement links TRBV29-1 to TRBJ1-5; TRBD1 aligns across 10 bases. V trimming: 7 bases; J trimming: 1 base; junction bases outside the gene matches: 4. The CDR3 is made up of 14 amino acids. Germline V CDR1 and CDR2: SQVTM, ANQGSEA. CDR3: CSAGDRGSNQPQHF. The CDR3 DNA follows: TGCAGCGCTGGGGACAGGGGAAGCAATCAGCCCCAGCATTTT.

This chain connects TRBV18 to TRBJ2-7; D is perhaps TRBD2 (7 bases). Germline CDR1 KGHSH, CDR2 LQKENI. Trimming took 3 bases from V and 2 from J, leaving 11 bases between them. The CDR3 spans 14 residues. The CDR3 loop reads CASSPGGGPYEQYF. CDR3 in DNA: TGTGCCAGCTCACCGGGGGGGGGCCCCTACGAGCAGTACTTC.

The V and J genes are TRBV2 and TRBJ2-2, with D maybe TRBD1 (5 bases). V lost 2 bases and J 0 bases, leaving 16 bases between the germline ends. This CDR3 region has 18 residues. In germline, CDR1 is SNHLY, CDR2 FYNNEI. As DNA, the CDR3 is TGTGCCAGCAGTGAAAGACCCGTACGACAGCCGAACACCGGGGAGCTGTTTTTT. Its translation is CASSERPVRQPNTGELFF.

The chain carries TRBV16 and TRBJ1-1; 10 positions agree with TRBD1. CDR3 length: 15 amino acids. Germline trimming cut 3 bases from V and 0 bases from J; bases unmatched to any gene: 1. Germline V lookup: CDR1 KGHSY, CDR2 FQNENV. CDR3 in amino acids: CASSQTGGLNTEAFF. The DNA for the CDR3 is TGTGCCAGCAGCCAGACAGGGGGCCTGAACACTGAAGCTTTCTTT. Filled out from reference TRBV16 and TRBJ1-1, the complete variable domain reads GEEVAQTPKHLVRGEGQKAKLYCAPIKGHSYVFWYQQVLKNEFKFLISFQNENVFDETGMPKERFSAKCLPNSPCSLEIQATKLEDSAVYFCASSQTGGLNTEAFFGQGTRLTVV.

V gene TRBV9 combines with J gene TRBJ2-4; TRBD2 aligns across 7 bases. J was trimmed by 0 bases and V by 0 bases; bases with no gene match: 6. The CDR3 contains 17 residues. From germline, CDR1 is SGDLS and CDR2 YYNGEE. CDR3 coding DNA: TGTGCCAGCAGCGTAGAGGGAGCGGGACTAGCCAAAAACATTCAGTACTTC. Translating gives CASSVEGAGLAKNIQYF.

The chain recombines TRBV3-1 (or the pseudogene TRBV3-2) with TRBJ2-3, with TRBD2 identical over 12 bases. Germline V gene lookup returns CDR1 LGHDT and CDR2 YNNKEL (reference sequence). J was trimmed by 2 bases and V by 4 bases; bases with no gene match: 7. This CDR3 has 17 amino acids. CDR3 region: CASSPTRTSGVTDTQYF. The CDR3 DNA reads TGTGCCAGCAGCCCCACCCGGACTAGCGGGGTCACAGATACGCAGTATTTT.

The V and J genes are TRBV5-1 and TRBJ1-2, with D maybe TRBD1 (5 bases). The CDR3 contains 15 residues. Germline assignment: CDR1 SGHRS and CDR2 YFSETQ. Trimming removed 4 bases at V and 3 bases at J, with 16 bases between. The CDR3 DNA is TGCGCCAGCAGCCAGTTCTCAGGGCCGGACTATGGCTACACCTTC. Amino acid sequence: CASSQFSGPDYGYTF.

This sequence joins TRBV7-2 and TRBJ2-7; D is perhaps TRBD2 (6 bases). The germline V gene has CDR1 SGHTA and CDR2 FQGNSA. The CDR3 length is 17 residues. Trimming cost V 0 bases and J 0 bases, with 15 bases left between them. CDR3 in DNA: TGTGCCAGCAGCTTAGCCCCCTCCCTAGCGACCTCCTACGAGCAGTACTTC. It translates to CASSLAPSLATSYEQYF.

V is TRBV5-4 and J is TRBJ1-4, with TRBD1 matching 10 bases. From germline, CDR1 is SGHNT and CDR2 YYREEE (reference sequence). The CDR3 length is 16 residues. V trimming: 4 bases; J trimming: 7 bases; junction bases outside the gene matches: 10. The CDR3: CASSAGTGAGREKLFF. The CDR3 coding sequence is TGTGCCAGCAGCGCCGGGACAGGGGCCGGACGTGAAAAACTGTTTTTT.

The chain couples TRBV24-1 to TRBJ2-2, with D possibly being TRBD1 (5 bases). This CDR3 comprises 15 residues. Germline CDR1 and CDR2: KGHDR and SFDVKD. V lost 0 bases and J lost 1, with 5 bases in between. As DNA, the CDR3 is TGTGCCACCAGTGATTTGGGACAGAACACCGGGGAGCTGTTTTTT. It codes for CATSDLGQNTGELFF.

The sample holds many counts of this clone. The gene calls are TRBV10-3 and TRBJ2-7, with D maybe TRBD1 (6 bases). The CDR3 runs to 16 residues. CDR1 and CDR2 from the germline V gene are ENHRY and SYGVKD. The V gene lost 8 bases and the J gene lost 3 bases, with 23 bases spanning the gap. CDR3 sequence reads: CAILRQGLGFVYEQYF. CDR3 nucleotide sequence: TGTGCCATCCTACGGCAGGGGTTGGGGTTTGTCTACGAGCAGTACTTC.

CDR3 sequence reads: CASSQDSMERVEETQYF. The CDR3 nucleotides read TGTGCCAGCAGCCAAGATTCGATGGAGCGGGTGGAAGAGACCCAGTACTTC. The chain has TRBV3-1 (or the pseudogene TRBV3-2) and TRBJ2-5; D is possibly TRBD2 (6 bases). This CDR3 spans 17 amino acids. V was shortened by 0 bases and J by 3 bases, with 17 bases between the two germline ends. Germline CDR1 is LGHDT and CDR2 is YNNKEL (reference sequence).

The chain combines TRBV24-1 with TRBJ1-4; D is possibly TRBD1 (6 bases). The V end was cut by 3 bases, the J end by 8 bases, with 12 bases between. CDR3 length: 14 residues. In germline, CDR1 is KGHDR, CDR2 SFDVKD. CDR3 amino acids: CATSDARGGEKLFF. The CDR3 DNA follows: TGTGCCACCAGTGATGCCAGGGGTGGCGAAAAACTGTTTTTT.

The chain carries TRBV6-4 and TRBJ2-1; a possible D gene is TRBD1 (5 bases). V was shortened by 5 bases and J by 4 bases, with 9 bases between the two germline ends. The germline gives CDR1 MRHNA, CDR2 SNTAGT. The CDR3 consists of 13 residues. The CDR3 DNA follows: TGTGCCAGCAGTCCCCAGGGATACAATGAGCAGTTCTTC. Translating it yields CASSPQGYNEQFF.

J is TRBJ1-1 and V is TRBV30; 7 bases line up with TRBD1. In germline, CDR1 is GTSNPN, CDR2 SVGIG (reference sequence). V was clipped by 3 bases and J by 1 base; unmatched bases: 5. The CDR3 runs to 14 residues. Written as DNA, the CDR3 is TGTGCCTGGAGCCGGGACAGAAAGAACACTGAAGCTTTCTTT. It encodes CAWSRDRKNTEAFF.

This chain connects TRBV5-4 to TRBJ2-5, with TRBD2 matching over 8 bases. The CDR3 is 14 residues long. Germline CDR1 SGHNT, CDR2 YYREEE (reference sequence). The V and J ends lost 5 bases and 1 base, in that order; junction bases with no gene match: 4. The CDR3 DNA reads as TGTGCCAGCAGAACCGGGACTAGCCAAGAGACCCAGTACTTC. It yields the protein CASRTGTSQETQYF. The full variable domain, with the rest looked up from reference TRBV5-4 and TRBJ2-5, is ETGVTQSPTHLIKTRGQQVTLRCSSQSGHNTVSWYQQALGQGPQFIFQYYREEENGRGNFPPRFSGLQFPNYSSELNVNALELDDSALYLCASRTGTSQETQYFGPGTRLLVL.

The chain employs TRBV14 and TRBJ2-1, with 9 bases that match TRBD1. The V gene end was trimmed by 1 base and the J gene end by 8 bases; junction bases not matched to a gene: 9. This CDR3 contains 16 residues. Germline values: CDR1 SGHDN, CDR2 FVKESK. In DNA, the CDR3 is TGTGCCAGCAGCCAAGCGGGGTCCGGACAGGGGTATGAGCAGTTCTTC. Translating gives CASSQAGSGQGYEQFF.